The 6 T cell receptor beta chains presented below share a single source sample, sequenced in a study of OX40 agonist ivuxolimab in advanced cancers. The table came from immunoSEQ multiplex PCR; TCRdb's copy has only in-frame clones and leaves some out. The sample includes roughly 80,000 clones, 85% to 90% of them seen just once. The sequencing here drew on CD4+ or CD8+ T cells sorted from blood, taken in a trial of the OX40 agonist ivuxolimab. Source of these receptors: an adult with an advanced solid tumor such as melanoma, head and neck, liver or kidney cancer.

This clone was found once. This chain connects TRBV4-1 to TRBJ1-1, with D possibly being TRBD1 (5 bases). Germline CDR1 and CDR2: MGHRA and YSYEKL. This CDR3 is built from 18 residues. With 4 bases removed from V and 0 bases from J, the gap between germline ends came to 21 bases. The DNA of the CDR3 is TGCGCCAGCAGCCCAAGGGGAGGCGGGGTCGGGCTGAACACTGAAGCTTTCTTT. It is translated as CASSPRGGGVGLNTEAFF.

This clone was observed a single time. The J gene is TRBJ2-5, the V gene TRBV28; the match to TRBD2 covers 14 bases. V was pared by 5 bases and J by 5 bases, with 10 bases of the junction left unmatched. This CDR3 is built from 17 residues. Germline loops: CDR1 MDHEN, CDR2 SYDVKM. In DNA form, the CDR3 reads TGTGCCAGCAGTCCCCGACTAGCGGGGGGGCTTTCGGAGACCCAGTACTTC. It encodes CASSPRLAGGLSETQYF.

The rearrangement links TRBV28 to TRBJ1-5; TRBD1 might be the D (6 bases). The CDR3 has 16 amino acids. Germline V gives CDR1 MDHEN, CDR2 SYDVKM. Trimming removed 6 bases at V and 0 bases at J, with 15 bases between. The CDR3 sequence is CASRPLRGASNQPQHF. The CDR3 DNA sequence: TGTGCCAGCAGACCCCTGCGGGGGGCTAGCAATCAGCCCCAGCATTTT.

The chain uses TRBV5-1 and TRBJ1-4; possible D gene TRBD1, 6 bases. The germline V gene encodes CDR1 SGHRS and CDR2 YFSETQ. V lost 3 bases and J 7 bases, leaving 13 bases between the germline ends. The CDR3 loop spans 14 amino acids. The CDR3 DNA reads as TGCGCCAGCAGCTCACAGGGTAAACCTGAAAAACTGTTTTTT. Its translation: CASSSQGKPEKLFF. Variable domain in full (rest from reference TRBV5-1 and TRBJ1-4): KAGVTQTPRYLIKTRGQQVTLSCSPISGHRSVSWYQQTPGQGLQFLFEYFSETQRNKGNFPGRFSGRQFSNSRSEMNVSTLELGDSALYLCASSSQGKPEKLFFGSGTQLSVL.

V and J are TRBV7-8 and TRBJ1-5; D may be TRBD1 (5 bases). V lost 5 bases and J 6 bases, leaving 17 bases between the germline ends. Germline CDR1 and CDR2: SGHVS and FQNEAQ. This CDR3 is built from 15 residues. The CDR3 sequence is CASSAAAGRGQPQHF. CDR3 coding DNA: TGTGCCAGCAGCGCCGCAGCAGGGCGCGGTCAGCCCCAGCATTTT.

The chain recombines TRBV19 with TRBJ2-3; TRBD2 matches 7 bases. From germline, CDR1 is LNHDA and CDR2 SQIVND (reference sequence). With V trimmed by 4 bases and J by 0 bases, 13 bases remained unmatched. The CDR3 is 18 amino acids. CDR3 region: CASSTPLASIASTDTQYF. CDR3 DNA sequence: TGTGCCAGTAGTACCCCACTAGCGAGTATTGCTAGCACAGATACGCAGTATTTT.